The TCR beta chain described here comes from a study of blood T cell repertoires in COVID-19. Study context: PBMCs, B-cell-depleted T cells, or T cells were the source of the cDNA or gDNA that made up the material.

Germline CDR1 is SGHDT and CDR2 is YYEEEE. V lost 4 bases and J 4 bases, leaving 17 bases between the germline ends. This CDR3 region has 15 residues. Profiled with immunoSEQ multiplex PCR; TCRdb holds only in-frame clones, not every one. This table has hundreds of thousands of clones, roughly 90% appearing once. Sequencing was performed on peripheral blood. This chain uses TRBV5-6 with TRBJ1-1; no firm D call. This receptor was taken from a man in his late teens or twenties with active or convalescent COVID-19. The CDR3 region has the DNA TGTGCCAGCAGCAACAGACACGTCTACTCCACTGAAGCTTTCTTT. Translation gives CASSNRHVYSTEAFF. The whole variable domain, remainder taken from reference TRBV5-6 and TRBJ1-1, is DAGVTQSPTHLIKTRGQQVTLRCSPKSGHDTVSWYQQALGQGPQFIFQYYEEEERQRGNFPDRFSGHQFPNYSSELNVNALLLGDSALYLCASSNRHVYSTEAFFGQGTRLTVV.